This TCR beta chain came from a study of persistence of HIV-infected CD4 T cells. Nonspecific anti-CD3/anti-CD28 bead stimulation represents the broad CD4+ T cell repertoire. CD4+ T cells upregulating both CD40 ligand and CD69 were sorted as responding cells. CD4+ T cell counts exceeded 400 cells/uL; CMV serology was positive. For around 20 hours, CD8-depleted PBMCs received anti-CD28/CD49d costimulation, a CD40-blocking antibody and enfuvirtide. A note on this clone: Its antigen remains unidentified.

Whole-study findings and limits: Within sorted populations, more oligoclonal TCRs accompanied more oligoclonal proviruses. Antigen-responding cells were enriched for degenerate expanded CDR3beta sequences.

Per the germline V gene, CDR1 is LGHNA and CDR2 is YNFKEQ. This CDR3 spans 16 amino acids. V was shortened by 1 base and J by 4 bases, with 17 bases between the two germline ends. The immunoSEQ assay was version 4, run in survey mode. Clones were sequenced by immunoSEQ multiplex PCR, and TCRdb holds only the in-frame ones, with some missing. The table shows tens of thousands of clones, with less than 90% occurring only once. This chain uses TRBV4-2 with TRBJ2-7, with D tentatively TRBD1 (7 bases). The receptor was isolated from an adult woman with HIV who was CMV-seropositive. The material was CD4+ T cells sorted from PBMCs after roughly 18-hour stimulation, obtained from a patient who received antiretroviral therapy. CDR3 protein: CASSQGEGGGEYEQYF. The CDR3 DNA follows: TGTGCCAGCAGCCAAGGAGAAGGAGGGGGCGAATACGAGCAGTACTTC.